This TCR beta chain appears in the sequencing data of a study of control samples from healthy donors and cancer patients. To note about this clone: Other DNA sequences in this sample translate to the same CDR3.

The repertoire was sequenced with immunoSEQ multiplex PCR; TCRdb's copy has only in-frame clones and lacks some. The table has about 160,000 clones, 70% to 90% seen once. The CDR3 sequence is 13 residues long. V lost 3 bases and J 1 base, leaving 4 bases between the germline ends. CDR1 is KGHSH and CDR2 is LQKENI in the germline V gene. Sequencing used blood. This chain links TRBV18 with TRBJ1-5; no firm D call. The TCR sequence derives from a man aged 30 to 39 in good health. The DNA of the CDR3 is TGTGCCAGCTCACCGGCCAGCAATCAGCCCCAGCATTTT. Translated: CASSPASNQPQHF.